Below, 5 T cell receptor beta chains from the same sample are listed, as sequenced in a study of PD-1 blockade in classical Hodgkin lymphoma. The assay was immunoSEQ multiplex PCR, and TCRdb's table has in-frame clones only and misses some. Of around 45,000 clones in the sample, under 75% were seen once. All trial patients relapsed after autologous stem cell transplantation. The sample was peripheral blood mononuclear cells (PBMCs), taken at baseline. Receptors originate from a human donor with classical Hodgkin lymphoma.

This chain connects TRBV6-1 to TRBJ1-2; maybe TRBD1 (5 bases). Deletions cut 4 bases from V and 8 bases from J, with 23 bases between. The CDR3 is 16 residues long. The germline gives CDR1 MNHNS, CDR2 SASEGT. CDR3 residues: CASSAVFGGDASGYTF. The CDR3 nucleotides are TGTGCCAGCAGTGCAGTCTTTGGGGGTGATGCGTCGGGCTACACCTTC.

The V gene is TRBV7-6, the J gene TRBJ2-7; 9 nucleotides line up with TRBD2. The germline V gene encodes CDR1 SGHVS and CDR2 FNYEAQ. V gave up 5 bases and J gave up 3 bases; unmatched junction bases: 14. CDR3 size: 17 residues. The CDR3 sequence is CASSEASGTSSFYEQYF. The CDR3 region has the DNA TGTGCCAGCAGCGAAGCGAGCGGGACTAGCAGTTTCTACGAGCAGTACTTC.

The chain is built from TRBV7-2 and TRBJ2-1; 9 positions match TRBD2. This CDR3 is built from 17 residues. Germline trimming cut 5 bases from V and 3 bases from J; bases unmatched to any gene: 11. Germline assignment: CDR1 SGHTA and CDR2 FQGNSA. Here the CDR3 DNA reads TGTGCCAGCAGCCGAGGGAGCCTAGCGGGGTACTACAATGAGCAGTTCTTC. This gives the protein CASSRGSLAGYYNEQFF.

This clone was observed a few times. The chain is built from TRBV6-5 and TRBJ2-2, with D hard to call. The CDR3 consists of 13 residues. Per germline, CDR1 MNHEY and CDR2 SVGAGI. Deletions cut 4 bases from V and 3 bases from J, with 6 bases between. CDR3 in amino acids: CASSFSHTGELFF. The CDR3 coding sequence is TGTGCCAGCAGTTTTAGCCACACCGGGGAGCTGTTTTTT.

This chain joins TRBV7-9 and TRBJ2-7; possibly TRBD2 for D (5 bases). The CDR3 has 13 amino acids. V was pared by 2 bases and J by 2 bases, with 7 bases between. Germline V CDR1 and CDR2: SEHNR, FQNEAQ (reference sequence). The CDR3 bases are TGTGCCAGCAGCTTAACAGCGGCCTACGAGCAGTACTTC. This gives the protein CASSLTAAYEQYF.